This T cell receptor (beta chain) derives from a study of shared clonotypes between healthy human individuals. CDR1 is SGHRS, CDR2 YFSETQ, per germline. Trimming stripped 4 bases from V and 2 bases from J, with 16 bases between. The CDR3 sequence is 15 residues long. As defined, naive CD8 cells were CD45RO-negative and positively selected for CCR7, with terminally differentiated effector memory CD45RA+ cells excluded. Only Caucasian adults living in Nashville, Tennessee made up the donor group. TCRdb's copy holds only in-frame clones and misses some; the assay was immunoSEQ multiplex PCR. The sample holds about 2.1 million clones, over 85% seen once.

This sequence originates from a man between 18 and 29 years old in good health. Some clones in this sample may be carry-over from other donors' samples. What was sequenced was naive CD8+ T cells from PBMCs. The rearrangement uses TRBV5-1 and TRBJ2-7; a weak D match, TRBD1 (6 bases). In nucleotides, the CDR3 is TGCGCCAGCAGCCCGCACCCCGGGACAACCTACGAGCAGTACTTC. This sequence encodes CASSPHPGTTYEQYF.